This T cell receptor (beta chain) was recorded in a study of T cells in Graves' hyperthyroidism and ophthalmopathy. Study outcomes and limitations: The authors' 13 V-J model separated ophthalmopathy from stable hyperthyroidism.

This CDR3 region has 15 residues. The germline V gene encodes CDR1 MNHEY and CDR2 SMNVEV (reference sequence). V was cut by 8 bases and J by 3 bases, with 16 bases left in between. Authors of the study amplified TCR beta CDR3 regions from RNA transcripts. A set of HTBI primers served as the primers for a first-round RT-PCR of the TCR CDR3. From the multiplex PCR reads, TCRdb called clonotypes with MiXCR, one entry per CDR3 protein. The sample has about 720,000 distinct CDR3 sequences; over 15% are singletons. Only a few counts were recorded for this clonotype. What it binds is unknown. The TCR comes from a man aged 18 to 29 with Graves' hyperthyroidism. Material for sequencing was blood. The V gene is TRBV27, the J gene TRBJ2-2; either TRBD1 or TRBD2 may fit D (5 bases each). CDR3 nucleotide sequence: TGTGCCAGCCGCCGCCCTTTGGGGGACACCGGGGAGCTGTTTTTT. Its translation: CASRRPLGDTGELFF.